These 19 T cell receptor beta chains share one sample of origin, sequenced in a study of shared clonotypes between healthy human individuals. Method: immunoSEQ multiplex PCR; TCRdb's copy keeps in-frame clones and lacks some. The sample contains a few million clones, more than 80% of which appear only once. The source material was naive CD4+ T cells from PBMCs. Subset reported: CD45RA+ positively selected. These receptors were obtained from a man between 18 and 35 years old in good health. Some clones in this sample may be carry-over from other donors' samples.

Of note for this clone: Other DNA sequences in this sample translate to the same CDR3. V and J are TRBV7-8 and TRBJ2-1; the D is unclear. Trimming shortened V by 5 bases and J by 6 bases, and 5 bases separated the two germline ends. Germline V gene lookup returns CDR1 SGHVS and CDR2 FQNEAQ. The CDR3 is 11 residues long. Here the CDR3 reads CASSPSNEQFF. CDR3 nucleotide sequence: TGTGCCAGCAGCCCTTCCAATGAGCAGTTCTTC.

The J gene is TRBJ2-2, the V gene TRBV28, with D unresolved. Trimming removed 5 bases at V and 5 bases at J, with 9 bases between. The CDR3 is 13 residues long. Germline V gives CDR1 MDHEN, CDR2 SYDVKM. The CDR3 loop is CASSRVGTGELFF. DNA of the CDR3: TGTGCCAGCAGTCGAGTTGGGACCGGGGAGCTGTTTTTT. The full variable domain, in which reference TRBV28 and TRBJ2-2 provide the parts outside the CDR3, is DVKVTQSSRYLVKRTGEKVFLECVQDMDHENMFWYRQDPGLGLRLIYFSYDVKMKEKGDIPEGYSVSREKKERFSLILESASTNQTSMYLCASSRVGTGELFFGEGSRLTVL.

CDR3 amino acids: CAWKIGGLSNQPQHF. The CDR3 DNA reads TGTGCCTGGAAGATCGGGGGTCTTAGCAATCAGCCCCAGCATTTT. V usage is TRBV30 and J usage is TRBJ1-5; TRBD1 might be the D (5 bases). CDR1 is GTSNPN and CDR2 is SVGIG in the germline V gene (reference sequence). The germline V and J ends were trimmed by 4 bases and 0 bases, with 13 bases remaining between them. This CDR3 has 15 amino acids.

The CDR3 DNA reads as TGCGCCAGCAGCGATGGACAGGGAGGCACCGGGGAGCTGTTTTTT. This encodes CASSDGQGGTGELFF. This chain uses TRBV5-1 with TRBJ2-2; 8 bases map to TRBD1. The CDR3 spans 15 residues. Trimming took 4 bases from V and 4 from J; bases not matched to a gene: 6. Germline CDR1 and CDR2: SGHRS and YFSETQ.

The chain joins TRBV5-6 to TRBJ2-3, with TRBD2 as a possible D gene (5 bases). Trimming took off 2 bases at V and 3 bases at J, with 13 bases between the two ends. The CDR3 spans 15 residues. Germline CDR1 is SGHDT and CDR2 is YYEEEE. CDR3 amino acids: CASSFRPSPTDTQYF. CDR3 bases: TGTGCCAGCAGCTTTCGGCCTAGCCCGACAGATACGCAGTATTTT.

The chain joins TRBV5-1 to TRBJ2-7; a possible D gene is TRBD1 (6 bases). Germline V gene sequence: CDR1 SGHRS, CDR2 YFSETQ. V was trimmed by 0 bases and J by 1 base, leaving 11 bases between them. This CDR3 spans 15 amino acids. DNA of the CDR3: TGCGCCAGCAGCTTGGGGGCAGGGGTTTCCTACGAGCAGTACTTC. Its protein is CASSLGAGVSYEQYF.

The chain is built from TRBV2 and TRBJ1-4; no firm D call. Trimming removed 8 bases at V and 5 bases at J, with 15 bases between. The CDR3 spans 14 residues. Germline V gene lookup returns CDR1 SNHLY and CDR2 FYNNEI. This chain's CDR3 is CASARRVTNEKLFF. The DNA of the CDR3 is TGTGCCAGCGCGAGAAGGGTCACGAATGAAAAACTGTTTTTT.

V usage is TRBV7-3 and J usage is TRBJ2-3; no clear D. The germline CDR1 and CDR2 sequences are SGHTA and FQGTGA. The CDR3 runs 13 residues. Trimming shortened V by 5 bases and J by 1 base, and 7 bases separated the two germline ends. CDR3 in DNA: TGTGCCAGCAGCGGGTCCCGCACAGATACGCAGTATTTT. This translates into CASSGSRTDTQYF.

The chain combines TRBV20-1 with TRBJ2-1, with D uncertain. Germline values: CDR1 DFQATT, CDR2 SNEGSKA (reference sequence). The germline V and J ends were trimmed by 6 bases and 7 bases, with 10 bases remaining between them. The CDR3 sequence is 11 residues long. Here the CDR3 DNA reads TGCAGTGCCACCCAGAAAAATGAGCAGTTCTTC. It encodes CSATQKNEQFF.

The chain has TRBV9 and TRBJ2-7; D is possibly TRBD2 (5 bases). CDR1 is SGDLS and CDR2 is YYNGEE in the germline V gene. This CDR3 spans 13 amino acids. V gave up 4 bases and J gave up 12 bases, with 20 bases separating them. In DNA form, the CDR3 reads TGTGCCAGCAGCCCAGGAGGAGGAGAGGGTCGGTACTTC. Translating gives CASSPGGGEGRYF. The full variable domain, its missing parts supplied by reference TRBV9 and TRBJ2-7, is DSGVTQTPKHLITATGQRVTLRCSPRSGDLSVYWYQQSLDQGLQFLIQYYNGEERAKGNILERFSAQQFPDLHSELNLSSLELGDSALYFCASSPGGGEGRYFGPGTRLTVT.

V gene TRBV28 combines with J gene TRBJ2-2; possibly TRBD1 for D (7 bases). Germline values: CDR1 MDHEN, CDR2 SYDVKM. The CDR3 contains 16 residues. The V and J ends lost 3 bases and 5 bases respectively, with 16 bases between them. CDR3 sequence: CASSFLFRGETGELFF. CDR3 in DNA: TGTGCCAGCAGTTTTCTGTTCAGGGGGGAGACCGGGGAGCTGTTTTTT.

The gene calls are TRBV5-1 and TRBJ1-2, with no clear D. The CDR3 extends over 17 amino acids. The germline V gene encodes CDR1 SGHRS and CDR2 YFSETQ. Trimming removed 0 bases from V and 0 bases from J, with 15 bases in between. In nucleotides, the CDR3 is TGCGCCAGCAGCTTGGCCGAGGCCGGCTCAACTAACTATGGCTACACCTTC. Its protein is CASSLAEAGSTNYGYTF.

CDR3 in DNA: TGTGCCAGCAGCGGGACTAGCGGGAGTAGTTCCTACAATGAGCAGTTCTTC. This encodes CASSGTSGSSSYNEQFF. J is TRBJ2-1 and V is TRBV7-3; TRBD2 aligns across 14 bases. Germline values: CDR1 SGHTA, CDR2 FQGTGA. With V trimmed by 5 bases and J by 1 base, 4 bases remained unmatched. The CDR3 is 17 amino acids.

The chain carries TRBV5-5 and TRBJ1-2, with 7 bases identical to TRBD1. J was trimmed by 4 bases and V by 0 bases; bases with no gene match: 9. The CDR3 totals 16 residues. CDR1 SGHKS and CDR2 YYEKEE come from the germline V gene (reference sequence). Here the CDR3 DNA reads TGTGCCAGCAGCTTGGGTGGGACAGCAGAGAGCTATGGCTACACCTTC. It is translated as CASSLGGTAESYGYTF.

The gene calls are TRBV30 and TRBJ1-4; the match to TRBD1 covers 7 bases. V dropped 0 bases and J dropped 1; count of bases not matched to a gene: 20. Germline V gives CDR1 GTSNPN, CDR2 SVGIG (reference sequence). The CDR3 consists of 21 residues. The CDR3 here is CAWSVDPPDRRGGGTNEKLFF. The CDR3 DNA is TGTGCCTGGAGTGTAGACCCGCCGGACAGGCGAGGGGGAGGAACTAATGAAAAACTGTTTTTT.

The chain links TRBV5-4 to TRBJ2-6; 11 positions agree with TRBD2. Trimming cost V 4 bases and J 5 bases; bases outside gene matches: 5. This CDR3 is 16 amino acids long. Germline values: CDR1 SGHNT, CDR2 YYREEE (reference sequence). This chain's CDR3 is CASSNGLAGRANVLTF. In DNA, the CDR3 is TGTGCCAGCAGCAACGGACTAGCGGGCAGGGCCAACGTCCTGACTTTC.

The chain employs TRBV15 and TRBJ2-7; no clear D. The ends were cut back, 0 bases at V and 4 bases at J, with 7 bases in the middle. Germline V gene sequence: CDR1 LNHNV, CDR2 YYDKDF (reference sequence). The CDR3 is 13 amino acids. The CDR3 loop is CATSRDVRYEQYF. The CDR3 DNA follows: TGTGCCACCAGCAGAGATGTTCGGTACGAGCAGTACTTC.

Worth noting for this clone: Within the sample, other DNA sequences also encode this same CDR3. This sequence joins TRBV6-1 and TRBJ1-1; D gene unclear. V was cut by 9 bases and J by 0 bases, with 5 bases left in between. The germline V gene has CDR1 MNHNS and CDR2 SASEGT. There are 11 residues in the CDR3. The CDR3: CASSMNTEAFF. For the CDR3, the DNA is TGTGCCAGTTCCATGAACACTGAAGCTTTCTTT.

About this clone: In the same sample, other DNA sequences code for this CDR3. This chain connects TRBV30 to TRBJ2-5; D may match TRBD1 or TRBD2 (6 bases each). Germline CDR1 and CDR2: GTSNPN and SVGIG (reference sequence). The CDR3 is 11 amino acids. V was shortened by 5 bases and J by 5 bases, with 9 bases between the two germline ends. CDR3 coding DNA: TGTGCCTGGTCCGGGGGCGAGACCCAGTACTTC. Its translation is CAWSGGETQYF. Based on the CDR3 plus reference TRBV30 and TRBJ2-5, the full variable domain is SQTIHQWPATLVQPVGSPLSLECTVEGTSNPNLYWYRQAAGRGLQLLFYSVGIGQISSEVPQNLSASRPQDRQFILSSKKLLLSDSGFYLCAWSGGETQYFGPGTRLLVL.